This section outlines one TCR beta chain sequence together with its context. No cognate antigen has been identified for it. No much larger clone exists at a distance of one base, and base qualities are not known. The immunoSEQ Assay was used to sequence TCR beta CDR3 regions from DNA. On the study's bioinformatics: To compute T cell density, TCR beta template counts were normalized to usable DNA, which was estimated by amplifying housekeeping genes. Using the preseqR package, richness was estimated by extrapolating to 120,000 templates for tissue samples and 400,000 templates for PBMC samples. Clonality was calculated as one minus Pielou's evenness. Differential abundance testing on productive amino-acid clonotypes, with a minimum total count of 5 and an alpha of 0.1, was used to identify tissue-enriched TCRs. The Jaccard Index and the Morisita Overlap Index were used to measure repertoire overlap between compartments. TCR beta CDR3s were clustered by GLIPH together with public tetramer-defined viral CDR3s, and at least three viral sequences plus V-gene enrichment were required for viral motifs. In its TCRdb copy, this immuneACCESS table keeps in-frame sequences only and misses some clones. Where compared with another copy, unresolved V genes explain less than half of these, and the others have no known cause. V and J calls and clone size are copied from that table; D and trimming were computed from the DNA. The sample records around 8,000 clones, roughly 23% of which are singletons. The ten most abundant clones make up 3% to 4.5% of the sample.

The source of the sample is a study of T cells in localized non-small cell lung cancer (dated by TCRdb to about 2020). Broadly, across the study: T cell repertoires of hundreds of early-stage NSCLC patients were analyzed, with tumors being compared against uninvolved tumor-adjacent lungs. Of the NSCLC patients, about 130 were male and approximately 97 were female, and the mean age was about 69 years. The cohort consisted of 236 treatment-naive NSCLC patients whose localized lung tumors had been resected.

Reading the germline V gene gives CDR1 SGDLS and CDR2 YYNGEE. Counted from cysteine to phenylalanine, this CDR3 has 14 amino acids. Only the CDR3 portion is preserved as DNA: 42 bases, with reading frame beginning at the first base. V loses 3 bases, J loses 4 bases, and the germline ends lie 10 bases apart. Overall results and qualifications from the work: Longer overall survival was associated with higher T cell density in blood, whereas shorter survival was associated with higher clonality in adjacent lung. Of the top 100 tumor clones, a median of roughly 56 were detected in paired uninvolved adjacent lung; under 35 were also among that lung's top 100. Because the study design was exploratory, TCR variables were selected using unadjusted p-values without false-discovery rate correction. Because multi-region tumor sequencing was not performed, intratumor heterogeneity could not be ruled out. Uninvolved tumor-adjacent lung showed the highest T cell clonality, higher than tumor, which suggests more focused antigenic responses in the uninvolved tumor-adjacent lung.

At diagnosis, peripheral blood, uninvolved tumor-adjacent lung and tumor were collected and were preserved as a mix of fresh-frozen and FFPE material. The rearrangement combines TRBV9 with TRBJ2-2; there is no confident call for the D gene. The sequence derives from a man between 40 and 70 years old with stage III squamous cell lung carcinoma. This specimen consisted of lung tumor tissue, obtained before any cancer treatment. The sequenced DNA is TGTGCCAGCAGCGCCGCACGTGGCACCGGGGAGCTGTTTTTT. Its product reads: CASSAARGTGELFF.